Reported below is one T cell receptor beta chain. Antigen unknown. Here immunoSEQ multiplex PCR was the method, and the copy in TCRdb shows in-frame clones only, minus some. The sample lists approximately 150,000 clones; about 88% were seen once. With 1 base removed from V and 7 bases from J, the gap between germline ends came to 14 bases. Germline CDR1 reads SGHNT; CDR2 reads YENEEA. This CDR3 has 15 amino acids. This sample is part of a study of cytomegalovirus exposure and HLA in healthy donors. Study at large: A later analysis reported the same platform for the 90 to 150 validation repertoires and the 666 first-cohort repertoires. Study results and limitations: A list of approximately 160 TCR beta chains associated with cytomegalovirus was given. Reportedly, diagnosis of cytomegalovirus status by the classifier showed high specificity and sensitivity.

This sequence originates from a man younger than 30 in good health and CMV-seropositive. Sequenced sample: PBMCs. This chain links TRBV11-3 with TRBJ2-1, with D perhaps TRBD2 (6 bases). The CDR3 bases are TGTGCCAGCAGCTTAGGAGTAGGGAGGAGTAATGAGCAGTTCTTC. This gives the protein CASSLGVGRSNEQFF. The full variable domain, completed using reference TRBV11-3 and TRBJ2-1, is EAGVVQSPRYKIIEKKQPVAFWCNPISGHNTLYWYLQNLGQGPELLIRYENEEAVDDSQLPKDRFSAERLKGVDSTLKIQPAELGDSAVYLCASSLGVGRSNEQFFGPGTRLTVL.